The 4 T cell receptor beta chains below all came from one sample that was sequenced in a study of blood T cell repertoires in COVID-19. TCRdb's table, derived via immunoSEQ multiplex PCR, lists solely in-frame clones and lacks some. Found here are about 190,000 clones, about nine tenths of them singletons; the top ten hold approximately 7%. The sequenced sample consisted of peripheral blood. The source of these receptors is a man aged 35 to 55 with acute or convalescent COVID-19.

This clone has more than one count but fewer than ten. V gene TRBV11-1 combines with J gene TRBJ1-1, with D possibly being TRBD1 (6 bases). Germline CDR1 SGHAT, CDR2 FQDESV (reference sequence). Trimming stripped 5 bases from V and 7 bases from J, with 11 bases between. The length of the CDR3 is 12 residues. CDR3 region: CASSPGQFEAFF. The DNA of the CDR3 is TGTGCCAGCAGCCCCGGACAGTTTGAAGCTTTCTTT.

V and J are TRBV30 and TRBJ2-7, with TRBD1 matching over 9 bases. V lost 8 bases and J lost 2; bases outside the gene matches: 10. The CDR3 runs 14 residues. Looked up from germline, CDR1 is GTSNPN and CDR2 is SVGIG (reference sequence). The CDR3 is CASRTGTGPYEQYF. CDR3 DNA sequence: TGTGCCAGCCGGACTGGGACAGGGCCCTACGAGCAGTACTTC.

About this clone: The junction and the germline gene differ at one end; a read error may be behind it. The gene calls are TRBV25-1 and TRBJ2-3, with 9 positions matching TRBD2. Per the germline V gene, CDR1 is MGHDK and CDR2 is SYGVNS. The CDR3 length is 15 residues. CDR3 DNA sequence: TGTGCCAGCAGTGATGGGGGGACTAGCATAGATACGCAGTATTTT. It translates to CASSDGGTSIDTQYF.

The chain is built from TRBV29-1 and TRBJ1-1; TRBD1 might be the D (6 bases). V was clipped by 4 bases and J by 3 bases, with 12 bases between them. CDR1 SQVTM and CDR2 ANQGSEA come from the germline V gene. The CDR3 consists of 13 residues. The CDR3 reads CSVGQGSHTEAFF. For the CDR3, the DNA is TGCAGCGTTGGGCAGGGGAGTCACACTGAAGCTTTCTTT.